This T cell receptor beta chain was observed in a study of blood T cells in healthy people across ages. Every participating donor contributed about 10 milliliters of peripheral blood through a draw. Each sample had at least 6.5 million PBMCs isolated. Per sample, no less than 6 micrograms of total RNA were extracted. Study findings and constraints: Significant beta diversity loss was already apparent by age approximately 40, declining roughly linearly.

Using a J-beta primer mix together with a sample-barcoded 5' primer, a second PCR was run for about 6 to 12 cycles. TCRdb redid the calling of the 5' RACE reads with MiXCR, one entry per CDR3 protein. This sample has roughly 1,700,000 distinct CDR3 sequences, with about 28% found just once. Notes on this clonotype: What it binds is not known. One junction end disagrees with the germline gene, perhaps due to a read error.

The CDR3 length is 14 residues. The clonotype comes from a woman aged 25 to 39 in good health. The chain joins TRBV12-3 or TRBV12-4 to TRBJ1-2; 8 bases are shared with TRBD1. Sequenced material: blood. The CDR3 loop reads CVSSTRGPGYGYTF. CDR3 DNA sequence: TGTGTCAGCAGTACCAGGGGGCCCGGCTATGGCTACACCTTC.